This is a list of T cell receptor beta chains from one sample in a study of CXCR3-negative and CXCR3-positive naive CD8 T cells. TCRdb derives one entry per CDR3 protein from the 5' RACE reads, leaving out DNA. This sample lists about 41,000 distinct CDR3 sequences; its ten largest clones have around 2%. The sequencing input was naive CXCR3- CD8+ T cells from blood. Receptors originate from a human donor in good health. Some clones in this sample may be carry-over from other donors' samples. Each CDR3 is given with its conserved first and last residue.

j_gene: TRBJ1-2; v_gene: TRBV28; CDR3aa: CASSKNRRYVVSSYGYTF
j_gene: TRBJ2-7; v_gene: TRBV7-8; CDR3aa: CASSPWTSGSYEQYF
j_gene: TRBJ1-1; v_gene: TRBV7-9; CDR3aa: CASSLPRMGIEAFF
j_gene: TRBJ2-7; v_gene: TRBV5-1; CDR3aa: CASSLTSGRHSYEQYF
j_gene: TRBJ1-4; v_gene: TRBV21-1; CDR3aa: CASPGTRGEKLFF
j_gene: TRBJ1-4; v_gene: TRBV29-1; CDR3aa: CSVGVMASEKLFF
j_gene: TRBJ2-4; v_gene: TRBV14; CDR3aa: CASSQAHGILLLAKNIQYF
j_gene: TRBJ2-1; v_gene: TRBV6-1; CDR3aa: CASSESSGTTNEQFF
j_gene: TRBJ2-3; v_gene: TRBV7-2; CDR3aa: CASSLERGRGKADTQYF
j_gene: TRBJ2-7; v_gene: TRBV29-1; CDR3aa: CSVEDEPPEQYF
j_gene: TRBJ2-7; v_gene: TRBV12-3/TRBV12-4; CDR3aa: CASSLPPRSEQYF
j_gene: TRBJ2-3; v_gene: TRBV12-3/TRBV12-4; CDR3aa: CASSFQRTDTQYF
j_gene: TRBJ1-2; v_gene: TRBV5-8; CDR3aa: CASSGAWGARGYTF
j_gene: TRBJ2-7; v_gene: TRBV29-1; CDR3aa: CSVEDLGQPGSYEQYF
j_gene: TRBJ1-2; v_gene: TRBV25-1; CDR3aa: CASSDPLGVIGYTF
j_gene: TRBJ2-1; v_gene: TRBV9; CDR3aa: CASSVDPGRDDEQFF
j_gene: TRBJ1-6; v_gene: TRBV15; CDR3aa: CATSRDRPETGGSPLHF
j_gene: TRBJ2-3; v_gene: TRBV29-1; CDR3aa: CSVERLGQGTDTQYF